This T cell receptor beta chain emerged from a study of shared clonotypes between healthy human individuals. As concerns this clone: A much larger clone lies a single base off, so this may be a read error.

For each subset, genomic DNA was distributed in equal portions over several immunoSEQ plates. Data came from immunoSEQ multiplex PCR; TCRdb stores just in-frame clones and leaves some out. Here the sample spans roughly 500,000 clones, approximately 80% being singletons. Sequencing was carried out using PBMCs. This TCR derives from a woman in her forties in good health. Some clones in this sample may be carry-over from other donors' samples.

Here the CDR3 reads CASQGSSYEQYF. CDR3 in DNA: TGCGCCAGCCAGGGGAGCTCCTACGAGCAGTACTTC. The genes are TRBV5-1 and TRBJ2-7, with TRBD1 as a possible D gene (6 bases). The V gene's germline CDR1 is SGHRS and CDR2 YFSETQ. Trimming left V 7 bases short and J 0 bases short, with 8 bases between. This CDR3 has 12 amino acids.